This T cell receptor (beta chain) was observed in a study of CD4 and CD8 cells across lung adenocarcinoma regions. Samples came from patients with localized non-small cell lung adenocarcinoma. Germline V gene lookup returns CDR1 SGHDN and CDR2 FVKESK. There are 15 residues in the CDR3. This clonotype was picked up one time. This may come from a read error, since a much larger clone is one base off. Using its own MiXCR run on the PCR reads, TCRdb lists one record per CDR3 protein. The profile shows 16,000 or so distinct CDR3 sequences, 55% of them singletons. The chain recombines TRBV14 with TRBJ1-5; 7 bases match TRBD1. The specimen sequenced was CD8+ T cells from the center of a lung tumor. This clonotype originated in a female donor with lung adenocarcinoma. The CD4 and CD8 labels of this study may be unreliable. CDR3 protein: CASSQVRDRDQPHHF. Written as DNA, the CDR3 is TGTGCCAGCAGCCAAGTCCGGGACAGAGATCAGCCCCACCATTTT.